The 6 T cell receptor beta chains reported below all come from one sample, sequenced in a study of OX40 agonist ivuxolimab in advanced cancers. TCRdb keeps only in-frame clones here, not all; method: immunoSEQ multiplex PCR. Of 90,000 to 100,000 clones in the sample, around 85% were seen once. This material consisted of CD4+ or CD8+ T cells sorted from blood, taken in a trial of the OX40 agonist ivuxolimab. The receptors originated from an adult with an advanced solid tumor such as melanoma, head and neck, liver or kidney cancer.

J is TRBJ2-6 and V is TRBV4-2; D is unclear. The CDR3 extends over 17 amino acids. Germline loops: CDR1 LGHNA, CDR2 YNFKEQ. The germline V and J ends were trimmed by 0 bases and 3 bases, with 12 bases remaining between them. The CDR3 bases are TGTGCCAGCAGCCAAGATCGCTCGGGCGTTGGGGCCAACGTCCTGACTTTC. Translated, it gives CASSQDRSGVGANVLTF.

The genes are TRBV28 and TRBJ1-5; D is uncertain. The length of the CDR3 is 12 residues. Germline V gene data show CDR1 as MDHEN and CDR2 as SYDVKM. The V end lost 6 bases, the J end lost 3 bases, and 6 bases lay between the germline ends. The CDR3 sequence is CASRGNNQPQHF. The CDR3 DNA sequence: TGTGCCAGCAGGGGTAACAATCAGCCCCAGCATTTT.

CDR3 DNA: TGTGCCAGTAGTATAGGGGGCAGCTACACAGATACGCAGTATTTT. Its protein is CASSIGGSYTDTQYF. The chain joins TRBV19 to TRBJ2-3, with D possibly matching TRBD1 (5 bases). The CDR3 covers 15 residues. The germline V gene encodes CDR1 LNHDA and CDR2 SQIVND (reference sequence). With 1 base removed from V and 2 bases from J, the gap between germline ends came to 10 bases.

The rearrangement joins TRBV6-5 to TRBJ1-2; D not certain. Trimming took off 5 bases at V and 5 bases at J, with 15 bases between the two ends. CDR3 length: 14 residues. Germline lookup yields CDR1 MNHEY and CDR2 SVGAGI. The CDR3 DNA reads TGTGCCAGCAGTGAGACAAGAGGACTTTATGGCTACACCTTC. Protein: CASSETRGLYGYTF.

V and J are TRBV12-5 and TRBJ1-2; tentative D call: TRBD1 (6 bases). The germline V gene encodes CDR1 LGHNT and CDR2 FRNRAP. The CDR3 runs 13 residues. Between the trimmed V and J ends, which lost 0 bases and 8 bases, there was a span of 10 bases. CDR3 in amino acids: CASGLVHGQGYTF. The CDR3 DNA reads TGTGCTAGTGGTTTGGTACACGGACAGGGCTACACCTTC.

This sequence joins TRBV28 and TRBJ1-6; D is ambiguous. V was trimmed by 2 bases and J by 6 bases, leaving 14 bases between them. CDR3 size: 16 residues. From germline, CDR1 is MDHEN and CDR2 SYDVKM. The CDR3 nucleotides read TGTGCCAGCAGTTTAATAGGGCAGCAGTTTAATTCACCCCTCCACTTT. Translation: CASSLIGQQFNSPLHF.